Each of the 27 T cell receptor beta chains below was sequenced from the same sample in a study of blood T cell repertoires in COVID-19. The data were produced by immunoSEQ multiplex PCR, yet TCRdb's version contains in-frame clones alone and is incomplete. This table has about 69,000 clones, 65% to 90% appearing once. The sample comprised peripheral blood. These receptors originate from a man aged 80 or over with acute or convalescent COVID-19.

V usage is TRBV6-5 and J usage is TRBJ1-5, with TRBD1 matching 7 bases. Trimming took 6 bases from V and 2 from J; bases not matched to a gene: 7. Germline V gene data show CDR1 as MNHEY and CDR2 as SVGAGI. This CDR3 is 15 amino acids long. The CDR3 bases are TGTGCCAGCAGCTTCCAGGGGGGAGGCAATCAGCCCCAGCATTTT. This encodes CASSFQGGGNQPQHF.

The sample holds a few counts of this clone. The V and J genes are TRBV14 and TRBJ1-1; TRBD1 matches 9 bases. Germline V gene sequence: CDR1 SGHDN, CDR2 FVKESK. This CDR3 has 13 amino acids. The V and J ends lost 4 bases and 8 bases, in that order; junction bases with no gene match: 5. CDR3 sequence (DNA): TGTGCCAGCAGCCGATGGACAGGGGCCGAAGCTTTCTTT. Residues: CASSRWTGAEAFF.

This chain joins TRBV15 and TRBJ2-7; perhaps TRBD2 as D (5 bases). Germline V gene lookup returns CDR1 LNHNV and CDR2 YYDKDF (reference sequence). V shed 0 bases and J shed 8 bases, with 8 bases lying between them. The CDR3 spans 12 residues. CDR3 DNA sequence: TGTGCCACCAGCAGAGAAAGCGGACAGCAGTACTTC. Protein sequence: CATSRESGQQYF.

Only one count was recorded for this clone. J is TRBJ2-7 and V is TRBV14; D call uncertain. V lost 2 bases to trimming and J lost 1 base, with 12 bases between them. The CDR3 is 15 residues long. CDR1 and CDR2 (germline): SGHDN, FVKESK. The CDR3 spells CASSQRSAASYEQYF. CDR3 nucleotides: TGTGCCAGCAGCCAAAGAAGCGCAGCTTCCTACGAGCAGTACTTC.

The chain combines TRBV5-5 with TRBJ1-2; 7 bases align to TRBD1. This CDR3 region has 13 residues. Looked up from germline, CDR1 is SGHKS and CDR2 is YYEKEE (reference sequence). The V segment lost 0 bases and the J segment 8 bases; nucleotides outside the gene matches: 4. CDR3 DNA: TGTGCCAGCAGCTTGGCCGGGACAGTCGGCTACACCTTC. Translating it yields CASSLAGTVGYTF.

V and J are TRBV10-3 and TRBJ2-1; 9 bases fit TRBD2. Germline assignment: CDR1 ENHRY and CDR2 SYGVKD. J lost 1 base, V lost 6 bases, and 4 bases had no gene match. The CDR3 length is 15 residues. CDR3 sequence (DNA): TGTGCCATCAGCCTTAGCGGGAGTTCCTACAATGAGCAGTTCTTC. The encoded protein is CAISLSGSSYNEQFF.

The gene calls are TRBV7-8 and TRBJ2-1; 9 bases are a match to TRBD2. Germline-derived CDR1 and CDR2 are SGHVS and FQNEAQ. With 5 bases clipped from V and 8 bases from J, the junction kept 10 bases outside the gene matches. The CDR3 totals 15 residues. The CDR3 nucleotides are TGTGCCAGCAGCCCCCGAGTAGCGGGAGTGGATGAGCAGTTCTTC. It codes for CASSPRVAGVDEQFF.

The chain has TRBV4-1 and TRBJ2-7, with 11 positions matching TRBD1. The ends lost 4 bases at V and 3 bases at J; junction bases unmatched: 5. This CDR3 spans 15 amino acids. Germline CDR1 is MGHRA and CDR2 is YSYEKL. DNA for the CDR3: TGCGCCAGCAGCCGTAGGACAGGGGGCGGCTACGAGCAGTACTTC. This encodes CASSRRTGGGYEQYF.

This clone was seen a handful of times. The chain joins TRBV4-3 to TRBJ2-4; TRBD1 aligns across 7 bases. The junction had 4 bases not matched to a gene; V was cut back by 4 bases and J by 1 base. Germline lookup yields CDR1 LGHNA and CDR2 YSLEER. The CDR3 is made up of 15 amino acids. CDR3 coding DNA: TGCGCCAGCAGCCGCGACAGGGCGGCCAAAAACATTCAGTACTTC. Its translation: CASSRDRAAKNIQYF.

The rearrangement joins TRBV10-3 to TRBJ1-6; D is possibly TRBD1 (6 bases). The V end was cut by 2 bases, the J end by 5 bases, with 10 bases between. There are 15 residues in the CDR3. Germline assignment: CDR1 ENHRY and CDR2 SYGVKD. CDR3 sequence: CAISERGADNSPLHF. The DNA of the CDR3 is TGTGCCATCAGTGAGCGGGGGGCGGATAATTCACCCCTCCACTTT.

The V call is TRBV18, the J call TRBJ2-1; D gene unclear. Germline V gene sequence: CDR1 KGHSH, CDR2 LQKENI. CDR3 length equals 16 residues. V was shortened by 0 bases and J by 8 bases, with 17 bases between the two germline ends. The CDR3 loop reads CASSPPASGQGDEQFF. DNA of the CDR3: TGTGCCAGCTCACCACCGGCCAGTGGTCAAGGAGATGAGCAGTTCTTC.

This sequence joins TRBV7-9 and TRBJ2-5, with 8 bases matching TRBD2. From germline, CDR1 is SEHNR and CDR2 FQNEAQ (reference sequence). The V gene end was trimmed by 5 bases and the J gene end by 4 bases; junction bases not matched to a gene: 6. The CDR3 extends over 14 amino acids. CDR3 in amino acids: CASSRGLAAETQYF. For the CDR3, the DNA is TGTGCCAGCAGCCGAGGACTAGCCGCAGAGACCCAGTACTTC.

This chain joins TRBV3-1 (or the pseudogene TRBV3-2) and TRBJ2-3; 12 nucleotides agree with TRBD2. CDR1 is LGHDT and CDR2 is YNNKEL in the germline V gene (reference sequence). Unmatched junction bases numbered 7, after V lost 0 bases and J lost 6 bases. The CDR3 is 17 residues long. CDR3 sequence reads: CASSQENPSGRGDTQYF. Here the CDR3 DNA reads TGTGCCAGCAGCCAAGAGAATCCTAGCGGGAGGGGCGATACGCAGTATTTT.

V usage is TRBV11-2 and J usage is TRBJ1-2, with 7 bases identical to TRBD1. Germline loops: CDR1 SGHAT, CDR2 FQNNGV. The CDR3 spans 15 residues. V was pared by 1 base and J by 5 bases, with 7 bases of the junction left unmatched. The CDR3 spells CASSLGGTVPYGYTF. The CDR3 DNA follows: TGTGCCAGCAGCTTAGGGGGGACAGTTCCTTATGGCTACACCTTC. The full variable domain, with the rest looked up from reference TRBV11-2 and TRBJ1-2, is EAGVAQSPRYKIIEKRQSVAFWCNPISGHATLYWYQQILGQGPKLLIQFQNNGVVDDSQLPKDRFSAERLKGVDSTLKIQPAKLEDSAVYLCASSLGGTVPYGYTFGSGTRLTVV.

This chain joins TRBV27 and TRBJ1-4; TRBD1 matches at 7 bases. Trimming at V came to 2 bases and at J to 8 bases, leaving 5 bases not matched to a gene. The CDR3 covers 14 residues. The germline CDR1 and CDR2 sequences are MNHEY and SMNVEV (reference sequence). The CDR3 region is CASSLSRGMEKLFF. The CDR3 DNA follows: TGTGCCAGCAGTTTAAGCAGGGGGATGGAAAAACTGTTTTTT.

V and J are TRBV4-1 and TRBJ1-5, with 12 positions matching TRBD1. The trim removed 0 bases at V and 1 base at J, leaving 1 base unmatched. The CDR3 loop spans 17 amino acids. Germline assignment: CDR1 MGHRA and CDR2 YSYEKL. CDR3 amino acids: CASSQEGQGASNQPQHF. CDR3 DNA sequence: TGCGCCAGCAGCCAAGAGGGACAGGGGGCAAGCAATCAGCCCCAGCATTTT.

This clone appeared a single time. The rearrangement uses TRBV15 and TRBJ1-5; 12 nucleotides match TRBD1. Germline trimming cut 5 bases from V and 4 bases from J; bases unmatched to any gene: 6. Germline-derived CDR1 and CDR2 are LNHNV and YYDKDF (reference sequence). The CDR3 sequence is 16 residues long. The CDR3 DNA is TGTGCCACCAGCTCCCGGGGACAGGGGGCGAATCAGCCCCAGCATTTT. Its translation: CATSSRGQGANQPQHF.

The V and J genes are TRBV7-9 and TRBJ1-4; 8 bases agree with TRBD1. Per germline, CDR1 SEHNR and CDR2 FQNEAQ (reference sequence). The trim removed 5 bases at V and 7 bases at J, leaving 6 bases unmatched. CDR3 length: 14 residues. CDR3 sequence: CASSQDRGIEKLFF. For the CDR3, the DNA is TGTGCCAGCAGCCAAGACAGGGGAATTGAAAAACTGTTTTTT.

This CDR3 is CASSADRYNEQFF. The CDR3 bases are TGTGCCAGCAGTGCGGACAGGTACAATGAGCAGTTCTTC. The V call is TRBV27, the J call TRBJ2-1, with TRBD1 matching 7 bases. The CDR3 has 13 amino acids. With V trimmed by 5 bases and J by 4 bases, 2 bases remained unmatched. Per germline, CDR1 MNHEY and CDR2 SMNVEV (reference sequence).

This rearrangement joins TRBV18 to TRBJ1-1; tentatively, D is TRBD1 (6 bases). V was shortened by 2 bases and J by 0 bases, with 13 bases between the two germline ends. CDR3 length: 16 amino acids. Germline assignment: CDR1 KGHSH and CDR2 LQKENI. In DNA, the CDR3 is TGTGCCAGCTCACCAAGTCAAACAGGGATGAACACTGAAGCTTTCTTT. This translates into CASSPSQTGMNTEAFF.

J is TRBJ1-5 and V is TRBV19; D gene unclear. The V gene's germline CDR1 is LNHDA and CDR2 SQIVND (reference sequence). The CDR3 is 15 amino acids. V lost 5 bases, J lost 1 base, and 12 bases lay in between. The CDR3 DNA is TGTGCCAGTAGTGCCTACGTATGGAGCAATCAGCCCCAGCATTTT. It translates to CASSAYVWSNQPQHF.

The chain links TRBV3-1 (or the pseudogene TRBV3-2) to TRBJ2-1; 12 bases fit TRBD2. After removal of 6 bases from V and 13 bases from J, the junction contained 7 bases not matched to a gene. The CDR3 consists of 13 residues. CDR1 and CDR2 (germline): LGHDT, YNNKEL (reference sequence). Written as DNA, the CDR3 is TGTGCCAGCAGTCGTAAGACTAGCGGGAGTCAGTTCTTC. Translation gives CASSRKTSGSQFF.

The V gene is TRBV9, the J gene TRBJ2-2, with 8 bases fitting TRBD1. The CDR3 is 17 amino acids. Germline CDR1 SGDLS, CDR2 YYNGEE. V trimming: 0 bases; J trimming: 3 bases; junction bases outside the gene matches: 7. The CDR3 here is CASSVARTGRDTGELFF. The DNA of the CDR3 is TGTGCCAGCAGCGTAGCCAGGACAGGGAGAGACACCGGGGAGCTGTTTTTT.

V gene TRBV19 combines with J gene TRBJ1-4, with D possibly matching TRBD1 (5 bases). The germline CDR1 and CDR2 sequences are LNHDA and SQIVND (reference sequence). V was clipped by 4 bases and J by 3 bases, with 9 bases between them. This CDR3 has 14 residues. CDR3 region: CASSNPGANEKLFF. The CDR3 DNA reads TGTGCCAGTAGTAATCCGGGGGCTAATGAAAAACTGTTTTTT.

The chain couples TRBV10-2 to TRBJ2-1, with 12 bases matching TRBD1. V was pared by 3 bases and J by 12 bases, with 9 bases of the junction left unmatched. The CDR3 runs 15 residues. Per the germline V gene, CDR1 is WSHSY and CDR2 is SAAADI. The CDR3 DNA is TGCGCCAGCAGTGACCCGGGACAGGGGGCTTCTTGGCAGTTCTTC. This codes for CASSDPGQGASWQFF.

This rearrangement joins TRBV24-1 to TRBJ2-3, with TRBD1 matching 8 bases. J was trimmed by 2 bases and V by 5 bases; bases with no gene match: 11. The CDR3 is 17 residues long. The germline gives CDR1 KGHDR, CDR2 SFDVKD. The CDR3 reads CATSAGGGQGPTDTQYF. In DNA, the CDR3 is TGTGCCACCAGTGCCGGGGGCGGACAGGGTCCCACAGATACGCAGTATTTT.

For the CDR3, the DNA is TGTGCCAGCACCCCTCCCCAGCGTACAAGCACAGATACGCAGTATTTT. This sequence encodes CASTPPQRTSTDTQYF. V usage is TRBV11-2 and J usage is TRBJ2-3; D ambiguous. Germline loops: CDR1 SGHAT, CDR2 FQNNGV. This CDR3 spans 16 amino acids. V was cut by 7 bases and J by 0 bases, with 17 bases left in between.